This entry describes one T cell receptor beta chain. Participant ages covered roughly 18 to 89 years across 24 US areas. The entry originates in a study of blood T cell repertoires in COVID-19. Background on the study: Samples came from the United States, Italy and Spain, spanning acute and convalescent COVID-19. T cells, B-cell-depleted T cells, or PBMCs provided the cDNA or gDNA that served as material.

TCRdb keeps only in-frame clones here, not all; method: immunoSEQ multiplex PCR. Of some 230,000 clones listed, about 80% were seen once; the top ten hold roughly 1.3%. The CDR3 has 16 amino acids. Germline V gene data show CDR1 as MGHRA and CDR2 as YSYEKL. The V and J ends lost 5 bases and 5 bases respectively, with 19 bases between them. The rearrangement joins TRBV4-1 to TRBJ2-4; D ambiguous. The clonotype originates from a woman aged 40 to 50 with acute COVID-19. Sequenced sample: PBMCs or T cells enriched from blood (not recorded which). CDR3 amino acids: CASSTSSTRPENIQYF. The CDR3 region has the DNA TGCGCCAGCAGCACCTCTTCGACGAGGCCCGAAAACATTCAGTACTTC.